A selection of T cell receptor beta chains follows, all from one sample in a study of T cells after yellow fever vaccination. Each CDR3 protein gets one entry after TCRdb re-called the 5' RACE reads with MiXCR. The repertoire holds roughly 160,000 distinct CDR3 sequences, with around 7.2% as singletons. This specimen consisted of CD4+ T cells sorted from PBMCs, obtained 4 to 5 days after the first yellow fever vaccination. All receptors come from a man younger than 35 who received the YFV17D yellow fever vaccine. Each CDR3 is given without its conserved first and last residue.

J gene: TRBJ1-2; V gene: TRBV4-1; CDR3 protein: ASSPRGGAGGYT
J gene: TRBJ2-7; V gene: TRBV7-2; CDR3 protein: ASSLTGQGPREQY
J gene: TRBJ1-2; V gene: TRBV3-1; CDR3 protein: ASSHPYRQGYGYT
J gene: TRBJ1-5; V gene: TRBV23-1; CDR3 protein: ASTRTRGSSNQPQH
J gene: TRBJ1-1; V gene: TRBV20-1; CDR3 protein: SASSWREAF
J gene: TRBJ1-1; V gene: TRBV12-3/TRBV12-4; CDR3 protein: ASSLESWTAPNTEAF
J gene: TRBJ2-2; V gene: TRBV5-4; CDR3 protein: ASSSGSGTVGGELF
J gene: TRBJ1-4; V gene: TRBV6-5; CDR3 protein: ASGGTNEKLF
J gene: TRBJ2-7; V gene: TRBV12-3/TRBV12-4; CDR3 protein: ASRVQGTYEQY
J gene: TRBJ2-1; V gene: TRBV7-2; CDR3 protein: ASSLGPPAVEQF
J gene: TRBJ1-3; V gene: TRBV7-6; CDR3 protein: ASRATGSSGNTIY
J gene: TRBJ1-2; V gene: TRBV18; CDR3 protein: ASSPDRGPGNGYT
J gene: TRBJ2-5; V gene: TRBV20-1; CDR3 protein: SAKVPGSGGQETQY
J gene: TRBJ1-1; V gene: TRBV5-1; CDR3 protein: ASSLYVNTEAF
J gene: TRBJ2-1; V gene: TRBV14; CDR3 protein: ASSARRLAVSRNEQF
J gene: TRBJ2-1; V gene: TRBV4-1; CDR3 protein: ASSQDRQLYNEQF
J gene: TRBJ2-3; V gene: TRBV3-1; CDR3 protein: ASSPRGRGGHTDTQY
J gene: TRBJ1-2; V gene: TRBV20-1; CDR3 protein: SARDRLKGNYGYT
J gene: TRBJ2-3; V gene: TRBV5-6; CDR3 protein: ASSSLTSGGTLSTDTQY
J gene: TRBJ1-2; V gene: TRBV9; CDR3 protein: ASSVAGQNYGYT
J gene: TRBJ2-1; V gene: TRBV11-2; CDR3 protein: ASSLAGASSYNEQF
J gene: TRBJ2-6; V gene: TRBV4-2; CDR3 protein: ASSPGDISTGANVLT
J gene: TRBJ1-5; V gene: TRBV20-1; CDR3 protein: SARKESQPQH
J gene: TRBJ1-2; V gene: TRBV7-2; CDR3 protein: ASSRDRVISGYT
J gene: TRBJ2-1; V gene: TRBV7-2; CDR3 protein: ASSQTGTAVHEQF
J gene: TRBJ2-3; V gene: TRBV19; CDR3 protein: ASSITAGGITDTQY
J gene: TRBJ2-2; V gene: TRBV5-1; CDR3 protein: ATSGTGNTGELF
J gene: TRBJ1-2; V gene: TRBV5-1; CDR3 protein: ASSRGDTNYGYT
J gene: TRBJ2-5; V gene: TRBV5-1; CDR3 protein: ASSLGLQLETQY